Sequencing of this TCR beta chain was carried out in a study of response to subunit inactivated influenza vaccine. This CDR3 spans 14 amino acids. The germline V gene has CDR1 SGHRS and CDR2 YFSETQ. With 5 bases removed from V and 2 bases from J, the gap between germline ends came to 13 bases. This clonotype was counted many times. Its specificity is unknown. TCRdb recomputed calls from the RT-PCR reads with MiXCR, one row per CDR3 protein. In the table there are under 200,000 distinct CDR3 sequences, about 11% of which are singletons. Broader study findings: Every seasonal influenza vaccination brings in few new T cells, the authors suggested.

Specimen: non-naive T cells sorted from PBMCs, collected roughly 48 days after vaccination. This clonotype originated in a man in his fifties or sixties who received an inactivated influenza vaccine. V gene TRBV5-1 combines with J gene TRBJ2-5, with unresolved D. The chain's CDR3 is CASRPIPGQETQYF. CDR3 nucleotide sequence: TGCGCCAGCAGACCTATTCCAGGTCAAGAGACCCAGTACTTC.